The 32 T cell receptor beta chains given below trace back to one sample, sequenced in a study of blood T cell repertoires in COVID-19 (dated by TCRdb to 2020 to 2021). Library preparation was by the immunoSEQ multiplex PCR assay. Entries here come from immuneACCESS through TCRdb and include only in-frame sequences with V and J called. Some clones fail to appear in such tables; in the studies checked, an unresolved V gene covers under half of the shortfall, and the cause of the remainder is unknown. This sample holds about 140,000 clones; 88% were observed only once. Clones ranked in the top ten supply under 12% of the sample. Sequencing was done on a sample of peripheral blood. The source of these receptors is a man aged 45-65 years with active or convalescent COVID-19.

This rearrangement joins TRBV7-2 to TRBJ2-7; D uncertain. The CDR3 extends over 13 amino acids. Germline CDR1 is SGHTA and CDR2 is FQGNSA. The V gene lost 3 bases and the J gene lost 0 bases, with 6 bases spanning the gap. CDR3 DNA: TGTGCCAGCAGCTTTTTCGGCTCCTACGAGCAGTACTTC. Translating gives CASSFFGSYEQYF.

The chain carries TRBV3-1 (or the pseudogene TRBV3-2) and TRBJ2-5; the D is unclear. Trimming stripped 1 base from V and 1 base from J, with 4 bases between. The CDR3 consists of 13 residues. The germline V gene encodes CDR1 LGHDT and CDR2 YNNKEL (reference sequence). The DNA of the CDR3 is TGTGCCAGCAGCCAAGTGAGCCAAGAGACCCAGTACTTC. Protein: CASSQVSQETQYF.

This chain joins TRBV18 and TRBJ1-1, with D tentatively TRBD1 (6 bases). There are 12 residues in the CDR3. Trimming removed 6 bases from V and 6 bases from J, with 11 bases in between. Germline CDR1 KGHSH, CDR2 LQKENI. DNA of the CDR3: TGTGCCAGCTCCACCAGGGGATCTGAAGCTTTCTTT. Its protein product is CASSTRGSEAFF.

This chain joins TRBV12-3 or TRBV12-4 and TRBJ2-7; D gene uncertain. There are 13 residues in the CDR3. V lost 6 bases and J lost 7, with 16 bases in between. The CDR3 coding sequence is TGTGCCAGCAGAGTTGACGCGGCGGAGGAGCAGTACTTC. Its translation: CASRVDAAEEQYF.

This chain joins TRBV30 and TRBJ1-2, with unresolved D. The CDR3 runs to 18 residues. V was trimmed by 4 bases and J by 4 bases, leaving 28 bases between them. Germline V gene data show CDR1 as GTSNPN and CDR2 as SVGIG (reference sequence). The DNA of the CDR3 is TGTGCCTGGATGACACGACGACATTTGACCCCAGGAGGCTATGGCTACACCTTC. This gives the protein CAWMTRRHLTPGGYGYTF.

The rearrangement links TRBV9 to TRBJ2-7, with D possibly being TRBD1 (6 bases). The V end was cut by 4 bases, the J end by 2 bases, with 13 bases between. This CDR3 contains 14 residues. Germline V lookup: CDR1 SGDLS, CDR2 YYNGEE. The CDR3 loop is CASSLRQETYEQYF. Written as DNA, the CDR3 is TGTGCCAGCAGCCTCAGACAGGAAACCTACGAGCAGTACTTC.

This chain joins TRBV9 and TRBJ1-2, with D hard to call. In germline, CDR1 is SGDLS, CDR2 YYNGEE. V dropped 3 bases and J dropped 5 bases, with 11 bases sitting between them. CDR3 length: 13 residues. In DNA form, the CDR3 reads TGTGCCAGCAGCGCCAATTTGTTTTATGGCTACACCTTC. Protein sequence: CASSANLFYGYTF.

The V and J genes are TRBV19 and TRBJ2-2; TRBD1 agrees at 11 bases. J lost 5 bases, V lost 5 bases, and 4 bases had no gene match. Per the germline V gene, CDR1 is LNHDA and CDR2 is SQIVND (reference sequence). This CDR3 is built from 15 residues. The DNA of the CDR3 is TGTGCCAGTAGTGTTGGGACAGGGGGTACCGGGGAGCTGTTTTTT. Encoded protein: CASSVGTGGTGELFF.

In DNA form, the CDR3 reads TGTGCCAGCAGCCCGGACAGAAATTCACCCCTCCACTTT. As protein: CASSPDRNSPLHF. This chain uses TRBV5-8 with TRBJ1-6; D is possibly TRBD1 (6 bases). The germline V gene has CDR1 SGHTS and CDR2 YDEGEE. The CDR3 totals 13 residues. V dropped 4 bases and J dropped 7 bases, with 9 bases sitting between them. Variable domain in full (rest from reference TRBV5-8 and TRBJ1-6): EAGVTQSPTHLIKTRGQQATLRCSPISGHTSVYWYQQALGLGLQFLLWYDEGEERNRGNFPPRFSGRQFPNYSSELNVNALELEDSALYLCASSPDRNSPLHFGNGTRLTVT.

The J gene is TRBJ1-5, the V gene TRBV18; 9 bases fit TRBD1. V gave up 3 bases and J gave up 5 bases; unmatched junction bases: 11. The length of the CDR3 is 17 residues. Germline CDR1 is KGHSH and CDR2 is LQKENI. The CDR3: CASSPRRAQGADQPQHF. The CDR3 DNA reads TGTGCCAGCTCACCCCGAAGGGCACAGGGGGCAGATCAGCCCCAGCATTTT. Looking up the rest from reference TRBV18 and TRBJ1-5 gives the full variable domain: NAGVMQNPRHLVRRRGQEARLRCSPMKGHSHVYWYRQLPEEGLKFMVYLQKENIIDESGMPKERFSAEFPKEGPSILRIQQVVRGDSAAYFCASSPRRAQGADQPQHFGDGTRLSIL.

The J gene is TRBJ1-2, the V gene TRBV6-6, with TRBD1 matching 7 bases. V was clipped by 2 bases and J by 2 bases; unmatched bases: 5. Germline V gene data show CDR1 as MNHNY and CDR2 as SVGAGI (reference sequence). The CDR3 has 15 residues. The DNA of the CDR3 is TGTGCCAGCAGTTACGGGAGACAGGGAAACTATGGCTACACCTTC. Translated: CASSYGRQGNYGYTF.

The chain couples TRBV28 to TRBJ1-2; D remains unclear. The length of the CDR3 is 15 residues. Germline V gene data show CDR1 as MDHEN and CDR2 as SYDVKM. V was clipped by 6 bases and J by 2 bases, with 16 bases between them. CDR3 residues: CASRPNSPVNYGYTF. The CDR3 DNA reads as TGTGCCAGCAGGCCGAACAGCCCTGTGAACTATGGCTACACCTTC.

This rearrangement joins TRBV4-1 to TRBJ2-5; 13 bases line up with TRBD2. Germline CDR1 MGHRA, CDR2 YSYEKL. V was clipped by 2 bases and J by 6 bases; unmatched bases: 6. This CDR3 region has 16 residues. In DNA, the CDR3 is TGCGCCAGCAGCCAAACTAGCGGGAGGGCCGAGAAGACCCAGTACTTC. Its protein product is CASSQTSGRAEKTQYF.

V is TRBV4-2 and J is TRBJ1-2, with D uncertain. V was trimmed by 1 base and J by 7 bases, leaving 7 bases between them. CDR1 and CDR2 from the germline V gene are LGHNA and YNFKEQ. The CDR3 runs to 12 residues. Here the CDR3 DNA reads TGTGCCAGCAGCCAAGGAATGAGTGGCTACACCTTC. Translated: CASSQGMSGYTF.

V gene TRBV10-2 combines with J gene TRBJ2-5, with 7 bases matching TRBD1. From germline, CDR1 is WSHSY and CDR2 SAAADI. The CDR3 is 14 residues long. V trimming: 0 bases; J trimming: 7 bases; junction bases outside the gene matches: 5. In nucleotides, the CDR3 is TGCGCCAGCAGTGAGTCGACAGGGCTGGGGACCCAGTACTTC. This encodes CASSESTGLGTQYF.

The V call is TRBV27, the J call TRBJ1-1, with D unresolved. The V gene lost 8 bases and the J gene lost 0 bases, with 7 bases spanning the gap. Germline lookup yields CDR1 MNHEY and CDR2 SMNVEV (reference sequence). The CDR3 extends over 12 amino acids. CDR3 in amino acids: CASGFMNTEAFF. The CDR3 DNA reads as TGTGCCAGCGGCTTCATGAACACTGAAGCTTTCTTT.

The rearrangement joins TRBV10-3 to TRBJ2-3; 8 positions match TRBD1. Germline V gene lookup returns CDR1 ENHRY and CDR2 SYGVKD. The CDR3 runs to 16 residues. The trim removed 4 bases at V and 2 bases at J, leaving 8 bases unmatched. For the CDR3, the DNA is TGTGCCATCAGTGGAGGACAGGGAACTCTCACAGATACGCAGTATTTT. Protein sequence: CAISGGQGTLTDTQYF.

The rearrangement joins TRBV5-1 to TRBJ1-1; 10 bases align to TRBD1. Germline CDR1 is SGHRS and CDR2 is YFSETQ. The CDR3 sequence is 14 residues long. The V gene end was trimmed by 2 bases and the J gene end by 5 bases; junction bases not matched to a gene: 3. CDR3 DNA: TGCGCCAGCAGCTTAGGGGACAGGGGAACTGAAGCTTTCTTT. It is translated as CASSLGDRGTEAFF.

The genes are TRBV24-1 and TRBJ2-2; D possibly corresponds to TRBD2 (6 bases). CDR1 and CDR2 (germline): KGHDR, SFDVKD. The CDR3 is made up of 15 amino acids. Trimming left V 0 bases short and J 7 bases short, with 11 bases between. The CDR3 DNA reads as TGTGCCACCAGTGATTTGCCCGCGGGGTTCGGGGAGCTGTTTTTT. Amino acids: CATSDLPAGFGELFF.

The genes are TRBV27 and TRBJ2-1, with 12 bases matching TRBD1. V shed 6 bases and J 13 bases; nucleotides not matched to a gene: 10. Germline assignment: CDR1 MNHEY and CDR2 SMNVEV (reference sequence). The CDR3 contains 14 residues. The CDR3 here is CASRVMGQGARQFF. The CDR3 DNA reads as TGTGCCAGCAGGGTTATGGGACAGGGGGCGCGTCAGTTCTTC.

V usage is TRBV7-2 and J usage is TRBJ2-7, with 8 bases aligning to TRBD2. Germline CDR1 SGHTA, CDR2 FQGNSA. V gave up 6 bases and J gave up 6 bases; unmatched junction bases: 13. This CDR3 has 15 amino acids. The CDR3 sequence is CASSSFRGGRSEQYF. CDR3 coding DNA: TGTGCCAGCAGTTCATTCCGGGGGGGGCGAAGCGAGCAGTACTTC.

The CDR3 here is CASSLEADRYYEQYF. As DNA, the CDR3 is TGTGCCAGCAGCTTAGAGGCGGACAGATACTACGAGCAGTACTTC. The V gene is TRBV7-6, the J gene TRBJ2-7, with D maybe TRBD1 (6 bases). Germline V gene lookup returns CDR1 SGHVS and CDR2 FNYEAQ. The length of the CDR3 is 15 residues. With 1 base removed from V and 3 bases from J, the gap between germline ends came to 13 bases.

The rearrangement links TRBV4-2 to TRBJ1-5, with 7 bases matching TRBD1. Germline CDR1 is LGHNA and CDR2 is YNFKEQ. V trimming: 0 bases; J trimming: 7 bases; junction bases outside the gene matches: 6. CDR3 size: 15 residues. The CDR3 protein is CASSQDRQGRQPQHF. CDR3 coding DNA: TGTGCCAGCAGCCAAGATCGACAGGGACGACAGCCCCAGCATTTT.

This clone has just one count. This sequence joins TRBV14 and TRBJ1-6; maybe TRBD1 (5 bases). There are 15 residues in the CDR3. Trimming pared 4 bases from V and 5 bases from J, leaving 12 bases between. Germline V lookup: CDR1 SGHDN, CDR2 FVKESK. Written as DNA, the CDR3 is TGTGCCAGCAGCCCCCGCGGGACCAATAATTCACCCCTCCACTTT. Translated: CASSPRGTNNSPLHF.

This chain uses TRBV2 with TRBJ2-1; TRBD2 aligns across 14 bases. The CDR3 loop spans 17 amino acids. With V trimmed by 5 bases and J by 9 bases, 12 bases remained unmatched. CDR1 and CDR2 from the germline V gene are SNHLY and FYNNEI. The CDR3 here is CASSLIRTSGRTSEQFF. In DNA, the CDR3 is TGTGCCAGCAGTTTAATTAGGACTAGCGGGAGGACGAGTGAGCAGTTCTTC.

This clone has only one observation. The chain employs TRBV7-6 and TRBJ2-3, with 8 bases fitting TRBD1. Trimming at V came to 1 base and at J to 3 bases, leaving 9 bases not matched to a gene. Germline values: CDR1 SGHVS, CDR2 FNYEAQ. The CDR3 spans 17 residues. CDR3 nucleotide sequence: TGTGCCAGCAGCTTAGTGCGGACAGGGAGAGTGACAGATACGCAGTATTTT. This gives the protein CASSLVRTGRVTDTQYF. The full variable domain, completed using reference TRBV7-6 and TRBJ2-3, is GAGVSQSPRYKVTKRGQDVALRCDPISGHVSLYWYRQALGQGPEFLTYFNYEAQQDKSGLPNDRFSAERPEGSISTLTIQRTEQRDSAMYRCASSLVRTGRVTDTQYFGPGTRLTVL.

The chain employs TRBV18 and TRBJ2-3, with 7 bases identical to TRBD2. The CDR3 sequence is 16 residues long. The J segment lost 1 base and the V segment lost 3 bases, leaving 7 bases of the junction unmatched. Germline V CDR1 and CDR2: KGHSH, LQKENI. CDR3 in DNA: TGTGCCAGCTCACCGATAGGCGGGGGACGCACAGATACGCAGTATTTT. Amino acid sequence: CASSPIGGGRTDTQYF.

The genes are TRBV12-3 or TRBV12-4 and TRBJ2-1; D unresolved. The CDR3 is 13 amino acids. The V end lost 1 base, the J end lost 6 bases, and 7 bases lay between the germline ends. CDR3 region: CASSLDRPNEQFF. The CDR3 DNA reads TGTGCCAGCAGTTTAGATCGTCCCAATGAGCAGTTCTTC.

V and J are TRBV4-3 and TRBJ2-3, with TRBD2 matching over 8 bases. The CDR3 runs to 17 residues. The trim removed 0 bases at V and 4 bases at J, leaving 9 bases unmatched. The germline V gene encodes CDR1 LGHNA and CDR2 YSLEER. CDR3 residues: CASSQDASGSRSDTQYF. CDR3 sequence (DNA): TGCGCCAGCAGCCAAGATGCGAGCGGGAGTAGGTCAGATACGCAGTATTTT.

The chain employs TRBV28 and TRBJ2-1; 9 bases are a match to TRBD2. The CDR3 has 17 residues. CDR1 is MDHEN, CDR2 SYDVKM, per germline. With 5 bases clipped from V and 0 bases from J, the junction kept 8 bases outside the gene matches. The CDR3 loop reads CASSTRGLANSYNEQFF. For the CDR3, the DNA is TGTGCCAGCAGTACTCGCGGACTAGCGAACTCCTACAATGAGCAGTTCTTC.

The chain couples TRBV24-1 to TRBJ2-7; 9 nucleotides match TRBD1. V lost 4 bases and J lost 1; bases outside the gene matches: 7. The CDR3 is 16 residues long. In germline, CDR1 is KGHDR, CDR2 SFDVKD. The DNA of the CDR3 is TGTGCCACCAGTGACCCTGGGACAGGGAATTCCTACGAGCAGTACTTC. This encodes CATSDPGTGNSYEQYF.

Only a few counts were recorded for this clone. This specimen includes other DNA sequences encoding the same CDR3. The V gene is TRBV7-8, the J gene TRBJ1-5; tentative D call: TRBD1 (5 bases). The germline V gene has CDR1 SGHVS and CDR2 FQNEAQ. CDR3 size: 14 residues. With 4 bases removed from V and 5 bases from J, the gap between germline ends came to 12 bases. In DNA form, the CDR3 reads TGTGCCAGCAGCTCCTCCGACAGAGATCAGCCCCAGCATTTT. It yields the protein CASSSSDRDQPQHF. The whole variable domain, filled in from reference TRBV7-8 and TRBJ1-5, reads GAGVSQSPRYKVAKRGQDVALRCDPISGHVSLFWYQQALGQGPEFLTYFQNEAQLDKSGLPSDRFFAERPEGSVSTLKIQRTQQEDSAVYLCASSSSDRDQPQHFGDGTRLSIL.